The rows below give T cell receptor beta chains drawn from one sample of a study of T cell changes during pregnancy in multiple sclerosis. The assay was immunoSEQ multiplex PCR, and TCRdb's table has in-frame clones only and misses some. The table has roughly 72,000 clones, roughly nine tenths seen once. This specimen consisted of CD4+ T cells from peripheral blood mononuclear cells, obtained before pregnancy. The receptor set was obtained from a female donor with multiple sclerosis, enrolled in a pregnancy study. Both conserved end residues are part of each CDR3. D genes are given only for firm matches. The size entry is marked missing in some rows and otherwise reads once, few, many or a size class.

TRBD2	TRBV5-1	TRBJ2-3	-	TGCGCCAGCAGCTCGGGACTAGCGGGAGGAACGACAGATACGCAGTATTTT	CASSSGLAGGTTDTQYF
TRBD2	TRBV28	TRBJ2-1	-	TGTGCCAGCAGCTTCCTTAGCGGGGCAAACAATGAGCAGTTCTTC	CASSFLSGANNEQFF
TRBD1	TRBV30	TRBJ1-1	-	TGTGCCTGGAGGTGGGACAGGGCGAACACTGAAGCTTTCTTT	CAWRWDRANTEAFF
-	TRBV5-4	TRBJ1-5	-	TGTGCCAGCAGCTTGGTACAGAATAGCAATCAGCCCCAGCATTTT	CASSLVQNSNQPQHF
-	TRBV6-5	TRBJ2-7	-	TGTGCCAGCAACCCCTCTGGGACTTCGACCTACGAGCAGTACTTC	CASNPSGTSTYEQYF
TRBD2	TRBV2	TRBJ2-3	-	TGTGCCAGCAGTGACCCGACTAGCGGGATCACAGATACGCAGTATTTT	CASSDPTSGITDTQYF
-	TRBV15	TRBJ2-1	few	TGTGCCACCAGCAGGGGAGTAGCGGATATATCCTACAATGAGCAGTTCTTC	CATSRGVADISYNEQFF
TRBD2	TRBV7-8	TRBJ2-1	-	TGTGCCAGCAGCTTTGGTAGCGGGAGAGCGAGCGAGCAGTTCTTC	CASSFGSGRASEQFF
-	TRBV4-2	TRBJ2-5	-	TGTGCCAGCAGCCGCCGTCCGGGGACTCAAGAGACCCAGTACTTC	CASSRRPGTQETQYF
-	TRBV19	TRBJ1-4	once	TGTGCCAGTAGTGGGGCGGGAGCAACTAATGAAAAACTGTTTTTT	CASSGAGATNEKLFF
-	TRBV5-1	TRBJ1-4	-	TGCGCCAGCAGCCCCGAGCGGGGGGCAGGGGAAAAACTGTTTTTT	CASSPERGAGEKLFF
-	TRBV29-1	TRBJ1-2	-	TGCAGCGCGGCCGGCAGGGTGCCGAACTATGGCTACACCTTC	CSAAGRVPNYGYTF
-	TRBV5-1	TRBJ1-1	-	TGCGCCAGCAGCTTTCAAGGGGCAGGGCTGACGAACACTGAAGCTTTCTTT	CASSFQGAGLTNTEAFF
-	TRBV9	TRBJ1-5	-	TGTGCCAGCAGCGTAGATCGGAGCAATCAGCCCCAGCATTTT	CASSVDRSNQPQHF
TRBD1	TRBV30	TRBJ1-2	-	TGTGCCTGGAGTCGACAGGACAGGGCCTATGGCTACACCTTC	CAWSRQDRAYGYTF
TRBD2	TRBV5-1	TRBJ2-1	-	TGCGCCAGCAGCTTGGGAGCGGGAGGGCCCAGCAATGAGCAGTTCTTC	CASSLGAGGPSNEQFF
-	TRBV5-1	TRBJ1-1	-	TGCGCCAGCAGCCTTGGGGGGATCACTGAAGCTTTCTTT	CASSLGGITEAFF
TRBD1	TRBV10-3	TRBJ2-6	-	TGTGCCATCAGTTTCTCCCGGGACAGAAGAGCCAACGTCCTGACTTTC	CAISFSRDRRANVLTF
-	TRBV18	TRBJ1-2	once	TGTGCCAGCTCACCACTTGGGGGCAAGATCTATGGCTACACCTTC	CASSPLGGKIYGYTF
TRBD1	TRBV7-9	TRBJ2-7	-	TGTGCCAGCAGCCACAACAGGGGCGGAGAGCAGTACTTC	CASSHNRGGEQYF
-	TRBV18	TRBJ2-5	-	TGTGCCAGCTCACCGGTCAGGCAAGAGACCCAGTACTTC	CASSPVRQETQYF
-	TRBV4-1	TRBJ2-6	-	TGCGCCAGCAGCCAGGCCGGGACACCTTCTGGGGCCAACGTCCTGACTTTC	CASSQAGTPSGANVLTF
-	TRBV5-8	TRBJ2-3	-	TGTGCCAGCAGCTTAAGGGGGTTGGCAGATACGCAGTATTTT	CASSLRGLADTQYF
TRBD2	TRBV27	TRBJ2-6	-	TGTGCCAGCAGTCCCGGGAGGCGGGGAATCTCTGGGGCCAACGTCCTGACTTTC	CASSPGRRGISGANVLTF
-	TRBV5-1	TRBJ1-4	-	TGCGCCAGCAGCTTCTCGCCAGGGGTTCTATCTAATGAAAAACTGTTTTTT	CASSFSPGVLSNEKLFF
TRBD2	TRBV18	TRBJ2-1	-	TGTGCCAGCTCACCACCCCCCGGGGGGAATGAGCAGTTCTTC	CASSPPPGGNEQFF
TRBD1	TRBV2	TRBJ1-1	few	TGTGCCAGCAGTGTGGGAATCGGGACAGGGAACACTGAAGCTTTCTTT	CASSVGIGTGNTEAFF
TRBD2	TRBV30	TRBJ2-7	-	TGTGCCTGGACCCCGGGACTAGCGGTTTACGAGCAGTACTTC	CAWTPGLAVYEQYF
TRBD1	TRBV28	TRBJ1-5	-	TGTGCCAGCAGTCCCACTACAGGGGGAAGTCAGCCCCAGCATTTT	CASSPTTGGSQPQHF
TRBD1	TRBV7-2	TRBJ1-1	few	TGTGCCAGCAGCCGTGACAGGGTACTAATGAACACTGAAGCTTTCTTT	CASSRDRVLMNTEAFF
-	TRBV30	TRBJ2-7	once	TGTGCCTGGTCCAGGGGCTCCTCCTACGAGCAGTACTTC	CAWSRGSSYEQYF
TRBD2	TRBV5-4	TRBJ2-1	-	TGTGCCAGCAGCTTGGGACTAGCGGGAGTTGTAGGTGAGCAGTTCTTC	CASSLGLAGVVGEQFF
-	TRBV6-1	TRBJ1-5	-	TGTGCCAGCAGTGAAGCGGGCCCCCAGCATTTT	CASSEAGPQHF
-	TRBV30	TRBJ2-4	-	TGTGCCTGGAAACATCCCAACGGAGGGACGCTCCCCAAAAACATTCAGTACTTC	CAWKHPNGGTLPKNIQYF
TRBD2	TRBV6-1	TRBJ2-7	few	TGTGCCAGCGGACTAGCTCCAAACTACGAGCAGTACTTC	CASGLAPNYEQYF
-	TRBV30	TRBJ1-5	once	TGTGCCTGGAATGTCCTCGGGGTGGATCAGCCCCAGCATTTT	CAWNVLGVDQPQHF
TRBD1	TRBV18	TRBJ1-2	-	TGTGCCAGCTCATCCATTGAAGGACAGGGAACACATGGCTACACCTTC	CASSSIEGQGTHGYTF
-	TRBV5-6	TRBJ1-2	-	TGTGCCAGCAGCCTCGGACTCAGCTTTAACTATGGCTACACCTTC	CASSLGLSFNYGYTF
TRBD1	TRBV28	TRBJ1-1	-	TGTGCCAGCAGTCTCCGGGACAGGGGGAACACTGAAGCTTTCTTT	CASSLRDRGNTEAFF
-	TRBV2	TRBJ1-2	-	TGTGCCAGCACCCAAGGGGGGGCGGGGGGCTACACCTTC	CASTQGGAGGYTF
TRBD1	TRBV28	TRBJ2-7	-	TGTGCCAGCAGTTCCCTGACAGGGGGCAGATACGAGCAGTACTTC	CASSSLTGGRYEQYF
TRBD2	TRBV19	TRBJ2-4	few	TGTGCCAGTAGTATCACTAGCGGGGGGATGCCTCTAGCCAAAAACATTCAGTACTTC	CASSITSGGMPLAKNIQYF
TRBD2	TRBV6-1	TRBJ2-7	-	TGTGCCAGCAGAACTAGCGGTTCCTACGAGCAGTACTTC	CASRTSGSYEQYF
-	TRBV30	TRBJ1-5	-	TGTGCCTGGAGTAAAAGGGGCAGCCGCAATCAGCCCCAGCATTTT	CAWSKRGSRNQPQHF